The present entry profiles one T cell receptor beta chain with its context. All enrollees were about 18 to 90 years old and from 25 or so US areas. In Cohort 3, a recovered donor had either two negative PCRs, clearance, or symptom resolution. The source of the sample is a study of blood T cell repertoires in COVID-19. Per the original data handling: Estimation of nucleated cell counts was performed using reference gene primer amplification. Assay: immunoSEQ multiplex PCR; the TCRdb copy retains only in-frame clones and omits some. The DNA gave D and trimming, while V, J and clone size come from that table. Counted here are 250,000 to 300,000 clones, around nine tenths occurring once; the ten biggest clones make up under 2.5%. V lost 11 bases to trimming and J lost 2 bases, with 9 bases between them. The CDR3 is 12 amino acids. The germline gives CDR1 ENHRY, CDR2 SYGVKD.

Sequencing was carried out using PBMCs or T cells enriched from blood (not recorded which). The chain has TRBV10-3 and TRBJ2-2; D is perhaps TRBD2 (6 bases). This receptor was obtained from a woman aged 55-70 years who had recovered from COVID-19. The CDR3 DNA is TGTGCCGCGACTAGAAACACCGGGGAGCTGTTTTTT. Its translation is CAATRNTGELFF.